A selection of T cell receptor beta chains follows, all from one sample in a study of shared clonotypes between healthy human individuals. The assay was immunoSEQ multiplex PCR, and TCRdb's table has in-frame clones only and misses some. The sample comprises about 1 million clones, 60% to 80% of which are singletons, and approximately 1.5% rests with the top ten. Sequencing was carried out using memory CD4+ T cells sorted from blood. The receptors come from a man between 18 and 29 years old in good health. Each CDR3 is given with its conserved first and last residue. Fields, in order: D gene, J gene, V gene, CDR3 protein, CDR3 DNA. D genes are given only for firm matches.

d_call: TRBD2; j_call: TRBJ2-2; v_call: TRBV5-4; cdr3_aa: CASSLGGRTGTGELFF; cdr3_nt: TGTGCCAGCAGCTTGGGCGGGAGGACCGGCACCGGGGAGCTGTTTTTT
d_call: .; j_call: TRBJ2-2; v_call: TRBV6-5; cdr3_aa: CASSYLGGELFF; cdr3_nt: TGTGCCAGCAGTTACTTGGGGGGGGAGCTGTTTTTT
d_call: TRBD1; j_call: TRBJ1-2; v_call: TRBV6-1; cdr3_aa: CASSEAGQGHYGYTF; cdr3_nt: TGTGCCAGCAGTGAAGCGGGACAGGGACACTATGGCTACACCTTC
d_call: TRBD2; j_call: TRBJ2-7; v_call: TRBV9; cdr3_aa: CASLAGPNSYEQYF; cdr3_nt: TGTGCCAGCTTAGCGGGGCCGAACTCCTACGAGCAGTACTTC
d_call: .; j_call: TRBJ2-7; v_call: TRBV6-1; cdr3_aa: CASAREWGPYEQYF; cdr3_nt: TGTGCCAGCGCCCGAGAGTGGGGCCCCTACGAGCAGTACTTC
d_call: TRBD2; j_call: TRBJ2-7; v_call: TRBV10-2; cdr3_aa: CASSLLAGERSEQYF; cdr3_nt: TGCGCCAGCAGTCTCTTAGCGGGAGAGAGAAGCGAGCAGTACTTC
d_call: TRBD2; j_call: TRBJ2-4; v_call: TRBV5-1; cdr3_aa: CASSDPGLAAIQYF; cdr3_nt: TGCGCCAGCAGCGACCCGGGACTAGCGGCCATTCAGTACTTC
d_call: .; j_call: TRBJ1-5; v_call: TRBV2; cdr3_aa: CASSGGSGFLQPQHF; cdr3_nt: TGTGCCAGCAGTGGTGGGTCGGGGTTTCTTCAGCCCCAGCATTTT
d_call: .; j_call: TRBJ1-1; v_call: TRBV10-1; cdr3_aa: CASQRSEAFF; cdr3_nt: TGCGCCAGCCAGCGGTCTGAAGCTTTCTTT
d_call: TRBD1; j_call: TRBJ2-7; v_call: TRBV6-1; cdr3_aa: CASSEALRNRGLYEQYF; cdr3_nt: TGTGCCAGCAGTGAAGCGCTTAGGAACAGGGGGCTCTACGAGCAGTACTTC